This T cell receptor beta chain is from a study of blood T cell repertoires in COVID-19 (dated by TCRdb to between 2020 and 2021). For the study in its entirety: Samples covering the acute and convalescent phases of COVID-19 were provided by collaborators in the United States, Italy and Spain. Samples came from the ongoing ImmuneRACE study (first 160 participants) plus 1,254 subjects from 6 global collaborators. The dataset comprised deeply sampled blood TCRbeta repertoires from subjects exposed to, actively infected with, or recovered from COVID-19. The prospective study material was composed of cDNA or gDNA derived from T cells, B-cell-depleted T cells, or PBMCs. Where HLA class I and class II types were available, the types were taken from metadata supplied by the sample provider, not from assay-based typing. The repertoires were made available in a free public database intended to serve as a resource for research on the immune response to SARS-CoV-2. The sample metadata nearly always contained a de-identified subject ID, COVID-19 status, age in years and sex. What the authors observed across the whole study: Clinical and demographic metadata were provided uncurated, with the amount varying by source and participant.

TCRbeta CDR3 regions were amplified from genomic DNA using the immunoSEQ Assay, a bias-controlled multiplex PCR. As for the original processing: Within the assay, amplification of reference gene primers was used to estimate how many nucleated cells each sample contained. To quantify the absolute abundance of each unique TCRbeta CDR3 rearrangement, sequence reads were collapsed and filtered. For each sample, productive Simpson clonality was calculated as the square root of Simpson's diversity index over productive rearrangements. In TCRdb, the immuneACCESS table is reduced to in-frame sequences with V and J assigned. These tables do not hold every clone; where another copy was compared, an unresolved V gene accounts for under half, and the others remain unexplained. The V and J calls and clone size are taken from that table; D and trimming were inferred from the DNA. A total of fewer than 300,000 clones appear in this sample, 88% of them only once. Jointly, the top ten make up less than 5% of the sample.

The CDR3 spans 14 residues, from the cysteine through the phenylalanine. Only the CDR3 DNA stays, 42 bases, in frame from base 1. According to the germline V gene, CDR1 reads SGHRS and CDR2 reads YFSETQ. V loses 0 bases of germline sequence and J loses 4 bases, and the interval between the two ends is 11 bases. As to this clone: This clone's antigen is unknown. The input lacks base qualities; no much larger clone sits a single base away.

Another Seattle source contributed samples from volunteer blood donors who had recovered from COVID-19. The collaborating institutions used their own protocols to collect whole blood in K2EDTA tubes. For TCRbeta analysis, collaborators shipped samples as frozen whole blood, isolated PBMCs, or DNA extracted from either of those sample types. The sequence was obtained from a man aged 55-75 years who had recovered from COVID-19. This sequence uses TRBV5-1 and TRBJ2-7; too little of a D gene remains to name it. What was sequenced was peripheral blood. CDR3 reads: CASSLDRQTYEQYF. Here is the DNA: TGCGCCAGCAGCTTGGACAGACAAACATACGAGCAGTACTTC.